The rows below give T cell receptor beta chains drawn from one sample of a study of cytomegalovirus exposure and HLA in healthy donors. The data were produced by immunoSEQ multiplex PCR, yet TCRdb's version contains in-frame clones alone and is incomplete. The data hold roughly 84,000 clones, with around 90% observed a single time. The sample consisted of PBMCs. These receptors were taken from a man aged 25-45 years in good health and CMV-seronegative. CDR3s include the opening cysteine and the closing phenylalanine or tryptophan. Fields, in order: V gene, J gene, D gene, CDR3 protein, CDR3 DNA. The D gene is left open where the match is weak.

v_gene: TRBV27; j_gene: TRBJ2-6; d_gene: -; CDR3aa: CAISPSSGANVLTF; CDR3nt: TGTGCCATCAGTCCCTCCTCTGGGGCCAACGTCCTGACTTTC
v_gene: TRBV10-3; j_gene: TRBJ1-5; d_gene: -; CDR3aa: CAISESTSPGGQPQHF; CDR3nt: TGTGCCATCAGTGAGTCGACGTCCCCGGGAGGGCAGCCCCAGCATTTT
v_gene: TRBV7-8; j_gene: TRBJ2-2; d_gene: TRBD2; CDR3aa: CASSSSYTGTSGGRDNTGELFF; CDR3nt: TGTGCCAGCAGCTCCTCTTATACCGGGACTAGCGGGGGTAGGGATAACACCGGGGAGCTGTTTTTT
v_gene: TRBV29-1; j_gene: TRBJ1-1; d_gene: -; CDR3aa: CSATRRGGTEAFF; CDR3nt: TGCAGCGCGACTCGCCGAGGGGGCACTGAAGCTTTCTTT
v_gene: TRBV7-9; j_gene: TRBJ2-5; d_gene: -; CDR3aa: CASSPEYGQQETQYF; CDR3nt: TGTGCCAGCAGCCCGGAGTACGGACAGCAAGAGACCCAGTACTTC
v_gene: TRBV11-2; j_gene: TRBJ2-3; d_gene: TRBD2; CDR3aa: CASSILAGGYPDTQYF; CDR3nt: TGTGCCAGCAGCATTCTAGCGGGAGGTTACCCAGATACGCAGTATTTT
v_gene: TRBV28; j_gene: TRBJ2-1; d_gene: -; CDR3aa: CASRLDGSSYNEQFF; CDR3nt: TGTGCCAGCCGACTCGACGGGAGCTCCTACAATGAGCAGTTCTTC
v_gene: TRBV6-1; j_gene: TRBJ2-2; d_gene: -; CDR3aa: CASSGPGLGAGELFF; CDR3nt: TGTGCCAGCAGTGGGCCGGGACTCGGGGCCGGGGAGCTGTTTTTT
v_gene: TRBV28; j_gene: TRBJ2-5; d_gene: -; CDR3aa: CASSPSRVAKETQYF; CDR3nt: TGTGCCAGCAGCCCCAGCAGGGTGGCCAAAGAGACCCAGTACTTC
v_gene: TRBV15; j_gene: TRBJ2-1; d_gene: -; CDR3aa: CATSGQVYNEQFF; CDR3nt: TGTGCCACCAGCGGACAAGTCTACAATGAGCAGTTCTTC
v_gene: TRBV25-1; j_gene: TRBJ2-2; d_gene: TRBD1; CDR3aa: CASRIQGAGELFF; CDR3nt: TGTGCCAGCCGAATCCAGGGGGCCGGGGAGCTGTTTTTT